Listed here are 27 T cell receptor beta chains from one sample, sequenced in a study of Graves' ophthalmopathy and Graves' hyperthyroidism. RNA transcripts provided the template for amplifying TCR beta CDR3 regions. After a first-round RT-PCR with HTBI primers, a second-round multiplex PCR was run. From the multiplex PCR reads, TCRdb called clonotypes with MiXCR, one entry per CDR3 protein. The data contain about 370,000 distinct CDR3 sequences, roughly a sixth of them singletons. The sample was peripheral blood. These receptors were collected from an adult woman with stable Graves' hyperthyroidism.

This clonotype has a count of ten or more. V usage is TRBV5-5 and J usage is TRBJ1-3; no firm D call. CDR3 length: 14 residues. CDR1 and CDR2 (germline): SGHKS, YYEKEE (reference sequence). V lost 0 bases to trimming and J lost 2 bases, with 6 bases between them. DNA of the CDR3: TGTGCCAGCAGCTTGGTGGTTGCTGGAAACACCATATATTTT. Its translation is CASSLVVAGNTIYF.

This clonotype was counted a few times. The CDR3 DNA sequence: TGCAGTGCTAGAGCAAGGACAGGGTTTAATTCACCCCTCCACTTT. Translation gives CSARARTGFNSPLHF. The rearrangement uses TRBV20-1 and TRBJ1-6; 8 positions agree with TRBD1. CDR1 is DFQATT and CDR2 is SNEGSKA in the germline V gene (reference sequence). CDR3 size: 15 residues. With 1 base clipped from V and 6 bases from J, the junction kept 5 bases outside the gene matches.

This clonotype has at least ten counts. This chain uses TRBV6-5 with TRBJ1-2; unclear D gene. Germline CDR1 reads MNHEY; CDR2 reads SVGAGI. V lost 2 bases, J lost 5 bases, and 9 bases lay in between. This CDR3 is 13 amino acids long. The CDR3 reads CASSYTGSYGYTF. CDR3 DNA: TGTGCCAGCAGTTACACGGGGTCTTATGGCTACACCTTC.

This clonotype was seen repeatedly, ten times or more. The chain combines TRBV14 with TRBJ2-5; 15 nucleotides agree with TRBD2. The V gene end was trimmed by 1 base and the J gene end by 1 base; junction bases not matched to a gene: 7. CDR3 length equals 19 residues. The germline V gene encodes CDR1 SGHDN and CDR2 FVKESK. The CDR3 reads CASSQVRGLAGGFQETQYF. CDR3 DNA sequence: TGTGCCAGCAGCCAAGTAAGGGGACTAGCGGGAGGATTCCAAGAGACCCAGTACTTC.

This clonotype was detected ten times or more. The chain joins TRBV10-3 to TRBJ2-7; 9 nucleotides line up with TRBD1. The J segment lost 7 bases and the V segment lost 6 bases, leaving 13 bases of the junction unmatched. Looked up from germline, CDR1 is ENHRY and CDR2 is SYGVKD. The CDR3 is 15 residues long. The CDR3 spells CAISSPGTGTSEQYF. The CDR3 DNA reads as TGTGCCATCAGCTCCCCCGGGACAGGGACTTCGGAGCAGTACTTC.

This clonotype was counted ten times or more. This chain links TRBV12-3 or TRBV12-4 with TRBJ1-2; D may be TRBD1 (6 bases). The CDR3 is 15 residues long. Deletions cut 7 bases from V and 2 bases from J, with 17 bases between. The CDR3 DNA reads TGTGCCAGCATGGGAGATTTAGGGGGAAACTATGGCTACACCTTC. Its translation: CASMGDLGGNYGYTF.

This clonotype occurred many times. The chain carries TRBV27 and TRBJ1-6; D gene ambiguous. V gave up 2 bases and J gave up 8 bases, with 13 bases separating them. The length of the CDR3 is 15 residues. The V gene's germline CDR1 is MNHEY and CDR2 SMNVEV (reference sequence). The CDR3 DNA reads as TGTGCCAGCAGTTTAGGGTGGTTCTTAGATTCACCCCTCCACTTT. As protein: CASSLGWFLDSPLHF.

This clonotype was seen at least ten times. The CDR3 is CASSLHRTVQEQYF. The CDR3 nucleotides read TGTGCCAGCAGTCTCCACAGGACCGTCCAAGAGCAGTACTTC. The rearrangement uses TRBV6-1 and TRBJ2-7; possible D gene TRBD1, 5 bases. The CDR3 covers 14 residues. Trimming removed 5 bases from V and 7 bases from J, with 18 bases in between. From germline, CDR1 is MNHNS and CDR2 SASEGT.

This clonotype occurred many times. The chain carries TRBV24-1 and TRBJ2-2, with D possibly matching TRBD2 (5 bases). The CDR3 spans 14 residues. Germline-derived CDR1 and CDR2 are KGHDR and SFDVKD. Trimming stripped 5 bases from V and 2 bases from J, with 8 bases between. DNA of the CDR3: TGTGCCACCAGTGGGAGGCTAAACACCGGGGAGCTGTTTTTT. Protein sequence: CATSGRLNTGELFF.

This clonotype has a count of ten or more. The genes are TRBV20-1 and TRBJ2-5; D may be TRBD1 (5 bases). CDR1 and CDR2 (germline): DFQATT, SNEGSKA (reference sequence). V was cut by 6 bases and J by 2 bases, with 22 bases left in between. This CDR3 comprises 16 residues. The chain's CDR3 is CSASTERMLIQETQYF. CDR3 DNA sequence: TGCAGTGCCTCGACAGAACGTATGCTGATACAAGAGACCCAGTACTTC.

This clonotype came up many times. The CDR3 nucleotides read TGTGCCAGCAGTTTCCAGGGCCCTCCTGAAGCTTTCTTT. Translated, it gives CASSFQGPPEAFF. The chain recombines TRBV11-1 with TRBJ1-1; D might be TRBD1 (5 bases). The germline V gene has CDR1 SGHAT and CDR2 FQDESV (reference sequence). This CDR3 is built from 13 residues. Trimming shortened V by 6 bases and J by 6 bases, and 14 bases separated the two germline ends.

The V call is TRBV12-3 or TRBV12-4, the J call TRBJ1-6; no firm D call. V dropped 1 base and J dropped 7 bases, with 8 bases sitting between them. The CDR3 runs to 14 residues. The chain's CDR3 is CASSLGANNSPLHF. The CDR3 DNA follows: TGTGCCAGCAGTTTAGGGGCTAACAATTCACCCCTCCACTTT.

The rearrangement uses TRBV5-5 and TRBJ1-1; perhaps TRBD1 as D (6 bases). The germline V and J ends were trimmed by 4 bases and 4 bases, with 11 bases remaining between them. Germline V gene data show CDR1 as SGHKS and CDR2 as YYEKEE (reference sequence). The CDR3 loop spans 13 amino acids. DNA of the CDR3: TGTGCCAGCAGCCGACAGGAAGGCACTGAAGCTTTCTTT. It specifies CASSRQEGTEAFF.

In its sample, this clonotype was seen many times. The gene calls are TRBV24-1 and TRBJ2-7, with 8 bases matching TRBD1. The ends lost 3 bases at V and 0 bases at J; junction bases unmatched: 3. Germline V gene sequence: CDR1 KGHDR, CDR2 SFDVKD. This CDR3 has 15 amino acids. The CDR3 bases are TGTGCCACCAGTGATGGCGGACAGGGCTCCTACGAGCAGTACTTC. This codes for CATSDGGQGSYEQYF.

This clonotype showed up just once. This chain uses TRBV30 with TRBJ2-7, with D possibly matching TRBD2 (5 bases). V was trimmed by 0 bases and J by 4 bases, leaving 7 bases between them. This CDR3 is built from 12 residues. CDR1 is GTSNPN and CDR2 is SVGIG in the germline V gene (reference sequence). CDR3 nucleotides: TGTGCCTGGAGTGTAGCGGTTTACGAGCAGTACTTC. Residues: CAWSVAVYEQYF.

This clonotype was picked up many times. The J gene is TRBJ2-7, the V gene TRBV12-3 or TRBV12-4; D is unresolved. The CDR3 runs to 12 residues. V was pared by 2 bases and J by 7 bases, with 9 bases between. This CDR3 reads CASSLSFGEQYF. DNA for the CDR3: TGTGCCAGCAGTTTATCATTTGGAGAGCAGTACTTC.

This clonotype has ten or more counts. The chain recombines TRBV6-2 or TRBV6-3 with TRBJ1-5; weak D call: TRBD1 (5 bases). There are 15 residues in the CDR3. The V end was cut by 2 bases, the J end by 2 bases, with 10 bases between. The germline V gene has CDR1 MNHEY and CDR2 SVGEGT. In DNA form, the CDR3 reads TGTGCCAGCAGTTACGGGGGGGTACGCAATCAGCCCCAGCATTTT. Amino acids: CASSYGGVRNQPQHF.

This clonotype has ten or more counts. The V call is TRBV10-3, the J call TRBJ2-7; D unclear. The CDR3 extends over 14 amino acids. Germline loops: CDR1 ENHRY, CDR2 SYGVKD. The V end lost 4 bases, the J end lost 0 bases, and 10 bases lay between the germline ends. The CDR3 region is CAISGSRSSYEQYF. Here the CDR3 DNA reads TGTGCCATCAGTGGAAGCCGGAGCTCCTACGAGCAGTACTTC.

This clonotype occurred many times. The chain employs TRBV7-2 and TRBJ2-7; D ambiguous. Germline V lookup: CDR1 SGHTA, CDR2 FQGNSA. V lost 3 bases and J lost 3, with 15 bases in between. The CDR3 extends over 15 amino acids. This CDR3 reads CASSFDGLSYYEQYF. In DNA, the CDR3 is TGTGCCAGCAGCTTCGACGGGCTATCCTACTACGAGCAGTACTTC.

This clonotype was counted at least ten times. The rearrangement joins TRBV28 to TRBJ1-5; D not resolved. Germline lookup yields CDR1 MDHEN and CDR2 SYDVKM. This CDR3 region has 15 residues. V was cut by 2 bases and J by 0 bases, with 8 bases left in between. The CDR3, as DNA: TGTGCCAGCAGTTTAGGCGGGGTTAGCAATCAGCCCCAGCATTTT. As protein: CASSLGGVSNQPQHF.

There are many counts of this clonotype. This chain uses TRBV11-2 with TRBJ2-7; perhaps D is TRBD1 or TRBD2 (5 bases each). The CDR3 runs to 14 residues. V was clipped by 5 bases and J by 2 bases, with 13 bases between them. The germline V gene encodes CDR1 SGHAT and CDR2 FQNNGV. In DNA, the CDR3 is TGTGCCAGCAGCCACTGGGACGGCACCTACGAGCAGTACTTC. Protein: CASSHWDGTYEQYF. Drawing the rest from reference TRBV11-2 and TRBJ2-7, the complete variable domain is EAGVAQSPRYKIIEKRQSVAFWCNPISGHATLYWYQQILGQGPKLLIQFQNNGVVDDSQLPKDRFSAERLKGVDSTLKIQPAKLEDSAVYLCASSHWDGTYEQYFGPGTRLTVT.

This clonotype has more than one count but fewer than ten. This chain uses TRBV11-2 with TRBJ2-2, with 10 nucleotides matching TRBD2. V was pared by 3 bases and J by 4 bases, with 5 bases of the junction left unmatched. The germline V gene has CDR1 SGHAT and CDR2 FQNNGV. The CDR3 sequence is 16 residues long. CDR3: CASSFFRTSGTGELFF. DNA for the CDR3: TGTGCCAGCAGCTTTTTCCGGACTAGCGGCACCGGGGAGCTGTTTTTT.

In its sample, this clonotype was seen many times. V is TRBV10-2 and J is TRBJ1-5, with 7 bases fitting TRBD1. Germline V gene lookup returns CDR1 WSHSY and CDR2 SAAADI. V was clipped by 7 bases and J by 5 bases; unmatched bases: 2. The CDR3 covers 12 residues. CDR3 loop: CASTQGDQPQHF. In nucleotides, the CDR3 is TGCGCCAGCACTCAGGGGGATCAGCCCCAGCATTTT.

This clonotype was counted at least ten times. J is TRBJ1-2 and V is TRBV11-2, with 9 bases identical to TRBD1. With V trimmed by 8 bases and J by 3 bases, 10 bases remained unmatched. This CDR3 has 15 amino acids. From germline, CDR1 is SGHAT and CDR2 FQNNGV. The CDR3 region has the DNA TGTGCCAGCGGACAGGACAGGGGAGGGTACTATGGCTACACCTTC. Protein product: CASGQDRGGYYGYTF.

This clonotype was seen at least ten times. The V call is TRBV28, the J call TRBJ2-7, with D perhaps TRBD1 (5 bases). The germline V and J ends were trimmed by 3 bases and 4 bases, with 13 bases remaining between them. The CDR3 is 14 amino acids. Looked up from germline, CDR1 is MDHEN and CDR2 is SYDVKM. CDR3 DNA sequence: TGTGCCAGCAGTTTTACTCCAGGGCCGTACGAGCAGTACTTC. Its protein product is CASSFTPGPYEQYF. The full variable domain, with the rest looked up from reference TRBV28 and TRBJ2-7, is DVKVTQSSRYLVKRTGEKVFLECVQDMDHENMFWYRQDPGLGLRLIYFSYDVKMKEKGDIPEGYSVSREKKERFSLILESASTNQTSMYLCASSFTPGPYEQYFGPGTRLTVT.

This clonotype was counted at least ten times. The chain couples TRBV10-3 to TRBJ2-7; 10 nucleotides agree with TRBD1. Trimming removed 6 bases from V and 2 bases from J; junction bases left unmatched: 4. Germline-derived CDR1 and CDR2 are ENHRY and SYGVKD. CDR3 length: 14 amino acids. The CDR3 nucleotides are TGTGCCATCAGACCCGGACAGGGGGCCTACGAGCAGTACTTC. It is translated as CAIRPGQGAYEQYF.

This clonotype was counted a few times. The chain has TRBV20-1 and TRBJ2-2; 7 nucleotides align to TRBD1. The CDR3 runs to 14 residues. V gave up 4 bases and J gave up 7 bases; unmatched junction bases: 9. Germline CDR1 DFQATT, CDR2 SNEGSKA (reference sequence). In nucleotides, the CDR3 is TGCAGTGCTATTTGGGCAGGGGGAAACGGGGAGCTGTTTTTT. Amino acid sequence: CSAIWAGGNGELFF.